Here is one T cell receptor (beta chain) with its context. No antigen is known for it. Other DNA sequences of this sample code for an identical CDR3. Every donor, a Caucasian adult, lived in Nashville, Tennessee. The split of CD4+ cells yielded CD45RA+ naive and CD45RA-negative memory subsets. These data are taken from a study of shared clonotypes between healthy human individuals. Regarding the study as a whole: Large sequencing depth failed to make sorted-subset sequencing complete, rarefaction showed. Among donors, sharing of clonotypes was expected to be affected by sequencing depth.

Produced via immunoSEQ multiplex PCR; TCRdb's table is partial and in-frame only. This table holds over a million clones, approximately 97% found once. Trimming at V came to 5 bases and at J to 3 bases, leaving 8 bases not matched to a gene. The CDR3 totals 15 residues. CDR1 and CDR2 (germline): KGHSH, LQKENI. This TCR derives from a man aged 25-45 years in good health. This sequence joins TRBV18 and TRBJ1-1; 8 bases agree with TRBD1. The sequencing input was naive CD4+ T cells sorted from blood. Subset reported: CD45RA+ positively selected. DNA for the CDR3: TGTGCCAGCTCATCACGGACAGGGCGGGACACTGAAGCTTTCTTT. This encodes CASSSRTGRDTEAFF.